The entry below gives a single T cell receptor (beta chain) sequence along with its context. These data belong to a study of blood T cell repertoires in COVID-19. Across the study: COVID-19 samples from acute and convalescent phases originated in the United States, Italy and Spain. Sources were T cells, B-cell-depleted T cells, or PBMCs; the material itself was cDNA or gDNA.

Germline values: CDR1 MNHEY, CDR2 SVGAGI. Trimming pared 4 bases from V and 4 bases from J, leaving 10 bases between. This CDR3 comprises 13 residues. In the original workflow: Amplification with reference gene primers provided the estimates of nucleated cell counts. The table came from immunoSEQ multiplex PCR; TCRdb's copy has only in-frame clones and leaves some out. That table is the source of V, J and clone size, and D and trimming were worked out from the DNA. The repertoire has roughly 300,000 clones, 83% of them found once; the top ten carry 9.4%. Specimen: peripheral blood. This chain links TRBV6-5 with TRBJ1-2; D remains unclear. This receptor was taken from a woman aged 50 to 65 who had recovered from COVID-19. In nucleotides, the CDR3 is TGTGCCAGCAGTTCCGACGGACTCTATGGCTACACCTTC. This codes for CASSSDGLYGYTF.